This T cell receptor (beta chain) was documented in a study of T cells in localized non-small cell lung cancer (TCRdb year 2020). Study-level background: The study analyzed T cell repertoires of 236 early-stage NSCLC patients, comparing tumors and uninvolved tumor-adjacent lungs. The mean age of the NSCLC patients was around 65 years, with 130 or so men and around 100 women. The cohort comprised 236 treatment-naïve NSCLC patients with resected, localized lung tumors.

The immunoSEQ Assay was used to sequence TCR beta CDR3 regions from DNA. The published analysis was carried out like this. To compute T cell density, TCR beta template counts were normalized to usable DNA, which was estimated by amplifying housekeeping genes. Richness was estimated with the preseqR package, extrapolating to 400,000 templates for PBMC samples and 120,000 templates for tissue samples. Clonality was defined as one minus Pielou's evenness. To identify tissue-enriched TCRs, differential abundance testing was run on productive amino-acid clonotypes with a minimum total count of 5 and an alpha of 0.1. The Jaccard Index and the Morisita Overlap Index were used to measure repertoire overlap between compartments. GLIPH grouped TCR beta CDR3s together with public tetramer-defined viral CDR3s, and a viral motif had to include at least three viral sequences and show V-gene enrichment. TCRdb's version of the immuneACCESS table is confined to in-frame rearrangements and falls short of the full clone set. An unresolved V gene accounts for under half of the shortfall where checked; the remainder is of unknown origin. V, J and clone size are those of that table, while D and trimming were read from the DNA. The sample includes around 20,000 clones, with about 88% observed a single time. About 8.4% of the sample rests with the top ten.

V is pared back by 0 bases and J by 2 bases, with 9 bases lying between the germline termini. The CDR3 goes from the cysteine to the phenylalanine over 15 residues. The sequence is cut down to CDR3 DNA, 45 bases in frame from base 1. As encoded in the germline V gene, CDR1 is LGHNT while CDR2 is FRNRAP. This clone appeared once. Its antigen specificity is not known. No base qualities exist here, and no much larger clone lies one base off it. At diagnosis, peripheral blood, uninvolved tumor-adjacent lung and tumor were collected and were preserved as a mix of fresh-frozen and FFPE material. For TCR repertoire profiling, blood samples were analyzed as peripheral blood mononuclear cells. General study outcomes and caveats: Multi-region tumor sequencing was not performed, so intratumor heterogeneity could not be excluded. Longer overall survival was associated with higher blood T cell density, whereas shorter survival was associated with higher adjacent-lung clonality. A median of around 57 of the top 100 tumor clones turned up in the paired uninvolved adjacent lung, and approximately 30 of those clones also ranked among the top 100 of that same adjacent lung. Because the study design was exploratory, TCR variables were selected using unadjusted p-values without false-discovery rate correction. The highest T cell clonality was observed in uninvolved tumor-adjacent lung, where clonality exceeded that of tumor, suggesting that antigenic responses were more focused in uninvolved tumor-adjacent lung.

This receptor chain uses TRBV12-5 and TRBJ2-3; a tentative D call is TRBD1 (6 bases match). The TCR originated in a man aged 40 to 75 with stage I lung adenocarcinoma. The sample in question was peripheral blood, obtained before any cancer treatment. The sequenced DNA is TGTGCTAGTGGTTTGGTAGGACAGTCCACAGATACGCAGTATTTT. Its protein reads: CASGLVGQSTDTQYF. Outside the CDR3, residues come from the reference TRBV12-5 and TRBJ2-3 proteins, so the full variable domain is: DARVTQTPRHKVTEMGQEVTMRCQPILGHNTVFWYRQTMMQGLELLAYFRNRAPLDDSGMPKDRFSAEMPDATLATLKIQPSEPRDSAVYFCASGLVGQSTDTQYFGPGTRLTVL.